Shown below are 9 T cell receptor beta chains from a single sample sequenced in a study of regulatory T cells. Study results and caveats: Hydrophobic residues at CDR3 positions 6 and 7 were enriched in conventional CD4+ T cells of CD3G-deficient patients.

The primer mix had 52 TRBV and 13 TRBJ primers. Clones were read by immunoSEQ multiplex PCR, and TCRdb kept only the in-frame ones, dropping some. The profile shows roughly 30,000 clones, around 92% of them singletons. These receptors are not linked to any known antigen. Sequenced: conventional CD4+ T cells sorted from blood. The receptors here all came from a person aged 18 to 30 with CD3G deficiency.

This clone was seen just once. In DNA form, the CDR3 reads TGTGCCAGCAGCTTTTCGTGGGGGGTCGAGACCCAGTACTTC. Translation gives CASSFSWGVETQYF. V usage is TRBV7-9 and J usage is TRBJ2-5; a possible D gene is TRBD2 (6 bases). The germline gives CDR1 SEHNR, CDR2 FQNEAQ (reference sequence). The length of the CDR3 is 14 residues. Trimming shortened V by 3 bases and J by 5 bases, and 13 bases separated the two germline ends.

J is TRBJ1-2 and V is TRBV7-2; a possible D gene is TRBD1 (5 bases). CDR1 SGHTA and CDR2 FQGNSA come from the germline V gene. The CDR3 sequence is 13 residues long. V was cut by 5 bases and J by 5 bases, with 12 bases left in between. CDR3 nucleotide sequence: TGTGCCAGCAGCCTGGGACGGACGTATGGCTACACCTTC. Translated, it gives CASSLGRTYGYTF.

The V gene is TRBV6-1, the J gene TRBJ1-2; possibly TRBD1 for D (6 bases). The germline V and J ends were trimmed by 0 bases and 8 bases, with 16 bases remaining between them. CDR1 and CDR2 (germline): MNHNS, SASEGT. CDR3 length: 15 residues. CDR3 sequence (DNA): TGTGCCAGCAGTGAAGCGCAGGGGCGGACCTGGGGCTACACCTTC. This codes for CASSEAQGRTWGYTF.

This clone appeared once. CDR3 sequence (DNA): TGTGCCAGCAGCTTCGGTCGGGGGCGCGGCACCGGGGAGCTGTTTTTT. Protein product: CASSFGRGRGTGELFF. The chain has TRBV11-2 and TRBJ2-2, with D tentatively TRBD1 or TRBD2 (6 bases each). The CDR3 sequence is 16 residues long. The ends were cut back, 3 bases at V and 4 bases at J, with 15 bases in the middle. The V gene's germline CDR1 is SGHAT and CDR2 FQNNGV.

CDR3 in amino acids: CASSDRSGGEKLFF. CDR3 coding DNA: TGTGCCAGCAGTGATCGGTCAGGGGGGGAAAAACTGTTTTTT. The J gene is TRBJ1-4, the V gene TRBV6-1, with 7 positions matching TRBD1. CDR3 size: 14 residues. V gave up 3 bases and J gave up 8 bases; unmatched junction bases: 6. Germline CDR1 MNHNS, CDR2 SASEGT.

This chain links TRBV7-3 with TRBJ2-4; TRBD2 aligns across 13 bases. J was trimmed by 4 bases and V by 5 bases; bases with no gene match: 14. The CDR3 sequence is 19 residues long. Germline V gives CDR1 SGHTA, CDR2 FQGTGA. The CDR3 DNA reads TGTGCCAGCAGCCCCATTACCGGTGAGGGACTAGCGGGAAAAAACATTCAGTACTTC. Translation gives CASSPITGEGLAGKNIQYF.

The chain is built from TRBV6-6 and TRBJ1-2, with D possibly TRBD1 on 5 matching bases. The CDR3 has 15 residues. The germline V gene encodes CDR1 MNHNY and CDR2 SVGAGI (reference sequence). The V and J ends lost 5 bases and 4 bases respectively, with 17 bases between them. The CDR3 loop reads CASSPRGTTGYGYTF. CDR3 in DNA: TGTGCCAGCAGTCCGAGGGGCACGACGGGCTATGGCTACACCTTC.

CDR3 amino acids: CATSRDGSSRSYEQYF. The CDR3, as DNA: TGTGCCACCAGCAGAGATGGCAGCAGTCGCTCCTACGAGCAGTACTTC. This chain connects TRBV15 to TRBJ2-7; D is ambiguous. Trimming took off 0 bases at V and 0 bases at J, with 12 bases between the two ends. CDR1 LNHNV and CDR2 YYDKDF come from the germline V gene (reference sequence). The CDR3 is 16 residues long.

The V and J genes are TRBV10-3 and TRBJ2-3, with 11 bases identical to TRBD2. The CDR3 loop spans 14 amino acids. Unmatched junction bases numbered 7, after V lost 10 bases and J lost 4 bases. Per germline, CDR1 ENHRY and CDR2 SYGVKD. The CDR3 sequence is CATRKTSGADTQYF. DNA for the CDR3: TGTGCCACCCGGAAGACTAGCGGGGCAGATACGCAGTATTTT.